The rows below give T cell receptor beta chains drawn from one sample of a study of shared clonotypes between healthy human individuals. TCRdb keeps only in-frame clones here, not all; method: immunoSEQ multiplex PCR. Of around 100,000 clones detected, roughly two thirds appear once; the ten largest clones hold about 42%. Material: memory CD8+ T cells sorted from blood. All receptors come from a man aged 25-40 years in good health. CDR3s include the opening cysteine and the closing phenylalanine or tryptophan. D genes are given only for firm matches. Only some rows state a clone size, as once, few, many or a class for expanded clones.

cdr3_aa	cdr3_nt	d_call	v_call	j_call	clone_size
CAIRGTGYTGELFF	TGTGCCATCAGAGGGACAGGCTACACCGGGGAGCTGTTTTTT	TRBD1	TRBV10-3	TRBJ2-2	-
CASSSSGGGQPQHF	TGTGCCAGCAGTTCCTCAGGGGGCGGTCAGCCCCAGCATTTT	TRBD1	TRBV6-5	TRBJ1-5	-
CASQSTPSGAQYF	TGTGCCAGCCAATCGACTCCCTCGGGTGCCCAGTACTTC	-	TRBV6-1	TRBJ2-5	-
CASSLDYQPQHF	TGTGCCAGCAGCTTAGACTATCAGCCCCAGCATTTT	-	TRBV7-9	TRBJ1-5	few
CASSKSGRDNTQYF	TGCGCCAGCAGCAAAAGCGGGAGAGACAATACGCAGTATTTT	TRBD2	TRBV5-1	TRBJ2-3	-
CACWTGGAVETQYF	TGTGCCTGTTGGACAGGGGGCGCGGTAGAGACCCAGTACTTC	TRBD1	TRBV30	TRBJ2-5	few
CASALGDEQFF	TGTGCCAGCGCTCTAGGGGATGAGCAGTTCTTC	-	TRBV25-1	TRBJ2-1	-
CASMTGDNQPQHF	TGTGCCAGCATGACAGGGGACAATCAGCCCCAGCATTTT	TRBD1	TRBV28	TRBJ1-5	once
CASEDPQETQYF	TGTGCCAGCGAGGACCCGCAAGAGACCCAGTACTTC	-	TRBV28	TRBJ2-5	-
CASSLLRNTEAFF	TGTGCCAGCAGTTTATTAAGGAACACTGAAGCTTTCTTT	-	TRBV27	TRBJ1-1	-
CASSLAPGQGSGANVLTF	TGTGCCAGCAGCCTTGCCCCGGGACAGGGTTCCGGGGCCAACGTCCTGACTTTC	TRBD1	TRBV7-3	TRBJ2-6	-
CASSNRDRGDSEQYF	TGTGCCAGCAGTAACCGGGACAGGGGGGACTCCGAGCAGTACTTC	TRBD1	TRBV6-1	TRBJ2-7	-
CASSLSIEREQYF	TGTGCCAGCAGCTTAAGCATCGAGCGCGAGCAGTACTTC	-	TRBV7-9	TRBJ2-7	-
CASQRARYNEQFF	TGTGCCAGTCAACGGGCCAGGTACAATGAGCAGTTCTTC	-	TRBV19	TRBJ2-1	-
CANGQGAGELFF	TGTGCCAATGGGCAGGGGGCCGGGGAGCTGTTTTTT	TRBD1	TRBV11-2	TRBJ2-2	few
CASNHHRPAQETQYF	TGTGCCAGCAACCATCACCGCCCCGCCCAAGAGACCCAGTACTTC	-	TRBV7-9	TRBJ2-5	-
CASSSTRVYTDTQYF	TGTGCCAGCAGCTCGACGAGGGTCTACACAGATACGCAGTATTTT	-	TRBV7-4	TRBJ2-3	-
CASKVRLTASNQPQHF	TGCGCCAGCAAGGTTAGGCTTACAGCGAGCAATCAGCCCCAGCATTTT	-	TRBV4-3	TRBJ1-5	-
CASSWSPGELFF	TGTGCCAGCAGTTGGTCCCCTGGGGAGCTGTTTTTT	-	TRBV28	TRBJ2-2	-
CASSLESTEAFF	TGCGCCAGCAGCTTGGAATCTACTGAAGCTTTCTTT	-	TRBV5-1	TRBJ1-1	-
CASYPGGSSYEQYF	TGTGCCAGCTACCCCGGGGGGAGCTCCTACGAGCAGTACTTC	TRBD2	TRBV6-5	TRBJ2-7	once
CASSLYAVVGANVLTF	TGTGCCAGCAGTTTATATGCGGTGGTTGGGGCCAACGTCCTGACTTTC	-	TRBV27	TRBJ2-6	-
CASSLGRTSGETQYF	TGTGCCAGCAGCTTAGGCCGGACTAGCGGAGAGACCCAGTACTTC	TRBD2	TRBV7-9	TRBJ2-5	once
CSVEWTEGTDTQYF	TGCAGCGTTGAGTGGACTGAAGGCACAGATACGCAGTATTTT	-	TRBV29-1	TRBJ2-3	few
CASRIPSGANVLTF	TGTGCCAGCCGGATTCCTTCTGGGGCCAACGTCCTGACTTTC	-	TRBV28	TRBJ2-6	-
CASSVRTGGEQYF	TGTGCCAGCAGCGTTCGGACAGGCGGCGAGCAGTACTTC	TRBD1	TRBV9	TRBJ2-7	few
CASSFTGGMTQYF	TGTGCCAGCAGCTTTACGGGGGGGATGACCCAGTACTTC	TRBD2	TRBV7-2	TRBJ2-5	once
CASSLPGLADSKSTDTQYF	TGTGCCAGCAGCTTGCCGGGACTAGCGGATAGCAAAAGCACAGATACGCAGTATTTT	TRBD2	TRBV7-8	TRBJ2-3	few
CASSLREFSYNEQFF	TGTGCCAGCAGCCTCAGGGAGTTTTCCTACAATGAGCAGTTCTTC	-	TRBV14	TRBJ2-1	-
CASSLRGAGQETQYF	TGTGCCAGCAGCCTGCGGGGGGCCGGGCAAGAGACCCAGTACTTC	TRBD2	TRBV28	TRBJ2-5	-
CASSLYSGQGAQQETQYF	TGTGCCAGCAGTCTCTACTCGGGACAGGGGGCCCAACAAGAGACCCAGTACTTC	TRBD1	TRBV28	TRBJ2-5	-
CASRSQGYEQYF	TGTGCCAGCAGGTCACAGGGGTACGAGCAGTACTTC	TRBD1	TRBV6-6	TRBJ2-7	-
CASSPRSLESTEAFF	TGTGCCAGCAGCCCACGGTCCCTGGAGAGCACTGAAGCTTTCTTT	-	TRBV7-2	TRBJ1-1	-
CASSHLGGPLIYNEQFF	TGTGCCAGCAGCCACTTAGGAGGGCCACTAATCTACAATGAGCAGTTCTTC	-	TRBV7-2	TRBJ2-1	-
CASSHFSGRTDEQFF	TGCGCCAGCAGCCACTTTAGCGGGAGGACGGATGAGCAGTTCTTC	TRBD2	TRBV4-1	TRBJ2-1	-
CASSEALGAYGYTF	TGTGCCAGCAGCGAAGCCCTCGGAGCCTATGGCTACACCTTC	-	TRBV2	TRBJ1-2	few
CASRGSTGLAGRDTQYF	TGTGCCAGCAGAGGGTCAACGGGACTAGCGGGAAGAGATACGCAGTATTTT	TRBD2	TRBV5-4	TRBJ2-3	-
CASNSPERVQPQHF	TGTGCCAGCAATTCCCCCGAACGAGTCCAGCCCCAGCATTTT	-	TRBV28	TRBJ1-5	-
CASSVWGQGEYEQYF	TGCGCCAGCAGCGTCTGGGGACAGGGAGAATACGAGCAGTACTTC	TRBD1	TRBV4-3	TRBJ2-7	few
CASSESSGDYNEQFF	TGTGCCAGCAGTGAGAGTAGCGGAGACTACAATGAGCAGTTCTTC	-	TRBV6-1	TRBJ2-1	-
CASSIWQGGNQPQHF	TGTGCCAGTAGTATCTGGCAGGGCGGCAATCAGCCCCAGCATTTT	-	TRBV19	TRBJ1-5	few
CASSPLEGHRELFF	TGTGCCAGCAGTCCTCTTGAAGGGCATCGGGAGCTGTTTTTT	-	TRBV28	TRBJ2-2	-
CASSSSGRLYYEQYF	TGTGCCAGCAGTTCCTCAGGCCGACTCTACTACGAGCAGTACTTC	-	TRBV6-6	TRBJ2-7	few
CSVEGGTGYEQYF	TGCAGCGTTGAAGGCGGGACAGGATACGAGCAGTACTTC	TRBD1	TRBV29-1	TRBJ2-7	-
CASSVAGGSQPQHF	TGTGCCAGCAGCGTAGCGGGGGGAAGTCAGCCCCAGCATTTT	-	TRBV9	TRBJ1-5	-
CAISEGTSGHSYNEQFF	TGTGCCATCAGTGAAGGGACTAGCGGACACTCCTACAATGAGCAGTTCTTC	TRBD2	TRBV10-3	TRBJ2-1	-
CASSSGLDSYEQYF	TGTGCCAGCTCATCCGGACTCGATTCCTACGAGCAGTACTTC	-	TRBV18	TRBJ2-7	-
CASSQEGGGGYNEQFF	TGCGCCAGCAGCCAAGAGGGCGGCGGGGGCTACAATGAGCAGTTCTTC	TRBD2	TRBV4-1	TRBJ2-1	many
CASSLGGRGLSSYEQYF	TGTGCCAGCAGCTTAGGAGGGAGGGGGCTAAGCTCCTACGAGCAGTACTTC	-	TRBV7-9	TRBJ2-7	-
CASSGGLAGGPRSSYEQYF	TGTGCCAGCAGTGGAGGGTTAGCGGGAGGGCCAAGGAGCTCCTACGAGCAGTACTTC	TRBD2	TRBV2	TRBJ2-7	-
CASSTGGNGYTF	TGTGCCAGCAGCACCGGGGGAAATGGCTACACCTTC	-	TRBV5-6	TRBJ1-2	-
CASSSSGTKGYEQYF	TGTGCCAGCAGCAGCTCAGGGACTAAGGGATACGAGCAGTACTTC	TRBD2	TRBV7-2	TRBJ2-7	few
CASSEGQPEDKPQHF	TGCGCCAGCAGTGAGGGGCAGCCCGAGGACAAGCCCCAGCATTTT	-	TRBV10-1	TRBJ1-5	-
CASKDSDGNYGYTF	TGTGCCAGCAAGGACTCGGACGGAAACTATGGCTACACCTTC	-	TRBV25-1	TRBJ1-2	-